This record covers a single TCR beta chain. This sample is drawn from a study of blood T cell repertoires in COVID-19. Study context: In each case, the material was cDNA or gDNA derived from T cells, B-cell-depleted T cells, or PBMCs.

Original analysis: Using reference gene primer amplification, nucleated cell counts were estimated. Sequenced by immunoSEQ multiplex PCR; TCRdb stores in-frame clones only, minus some. V and J calls and clone size are copied from that table; D and trimming were computed from the DNA. The table has 120,000 to 150,000 clones, about 90% seen once. The CDR3 length is 12 residues. With 8 bases removed from V and 6 bases from J, the gap between germline ends came to 13 bases. Recruits, aged about 18 to 95 years, lived in 25 or so US areas. This sequence was found in a middle-aged woman who had been exposed to COVID-19. This chain connects TRBV12-3 or TRBV12-4 to TRBJ1-2; weak D call: TRBD1 (5 bases). Material: PBMCs or T cells enriched from blood (not recorded which). In DNA, the CDR3 is TGTGCCAGCGTGGGGCAGCTACATGGCTACACCTTC. This gives the protein CASVGQLHGYTF.